This TCR beta chain was captured by sequencing in a study of CD8+ T cells in alopecia areata. Study details: Skin-grafted approximately 7-10-week-old female C3H/HeJ mice received tissue from roughly 6-12-month-old C3H/HeJ donors with spontaneous alopecia. General study points: Normal scalp had lower clonality than lesional scalp, with alopecia totalis/universalis lesions showing this most strongly.

The table lists this clone with a few counts. What it binds is not known. All gene names here are mouse names. Sequencing ends 4 residues short of the CDR3 end; the germline J gene provides the rest. As the sequencing template, cDNA was produced by extracting RNA and reverse transcribing it. TCRdb's copy holds only in-frame clones and misses some; the assay was immunoSEQ multiplex PCR. Singletons are absent from the sample, which has about 270,000 clones. The length of the CDR3 is 15 residues. Germline V lookup: CDR1 NNHNN, CDR2 SYGAGS (reference sequence). V was shortened by 5 bases and J by 0 bases, with 11 bases between the two germline ends. Combined cutaneous lymph node cells underwent sorting by CD4, CD8alpha, NKG2D, NKG2ACE and additional markers.

Sequencing input: CD4+ T cells sorted from a lymph node. The receptor comes from a C3H/HeJ mouse with alopecia areata. Mouse MHC haplotype: H2-k. The chain recombines TRBV13-2 with TRBJ2-2, with D tentatively TRBD1 (6 bases). Here the CDR3 reads CASGGDKTNTGQLYF. The sequenced CDR3 bases are TGTGCCAGCGGGGGGGACAAAACAAACACCGGG.